Listed below are T cell receptor beta chains from one sample, sequenced in a study of T cell responses to AZD1222 COVID-19 vaccine. TCRdb's table, derived via immunoSEQ multiplex PCR, lists solely in-frame clones and lacks some. The repertoire has 150,000 to 200,000 clones, 70% to 90% of them found once; the top ten carry 7.5% to 9.5%. The sequencing used peripheral blood, collected on day 0 of AZD1222 vaccination. Receptors were obtained from an adult in good health. The CDR3 runs from the conserved cysteine through the conserved F or W. Each record gives: D gene, V gene, J gene, clone size, CDR3 DNA, CDR3 protein. The D gene is left open where the match is weak. Clone size is given for some rows only: seen once, a few or many times, or a class if the clone is expanded.

>NA|TRBV6-6|TRBJ1-4|few
TGTGCCAGCAGTTACGGGGGAGGGGATGAAAAACTGTTTTTT
CASSYGGGDEKLFF
>NA|TRBV9|TRBJ1-6|NA
TGTGCCAGCAGCGTACTAGTTTCGCGCTCACCCCTCCACTTT
CASSVLVSRSPLHF
>NA|TRBV18|TRBJ1-1|once
TGTGCCAGCTCACCAAAGGCGAACACTGAAGCTTTCTTT
CASSPKANTEAFF
>NA|TRBV12-3/TRBV12-4|TRBJ1-5|NA
TGTGCCAGCAGTTTAAACGGAAATCAGCCCCAGCATTTT
CASSLNGNQPQHF
>TRBD1|TRBV5-1|TRBJ1-6|NA
TGCGCCAGCAGCTTGGCCGGGACAGGGGGTTCACCCCTCCACTTT
CASSLAGTGGSPLHF
>NA|TRBV19|TRBJ1-2|NA
TGTGCCAGTAGGCGCGGCCAGGATTATAACTATGGCTACACCTTC
CASRRGQDYNYGYTF
>NA|TRBV2|TRBJ1-2|NA
TGTGCCAGCCGGGTCCGGGACTATGGCTACACCTTC
CASRVRDYGYTF
>NA|TRBV5-1|TRBJ1-1|NA
TGCGCCAGCAGCCCCGGGCGACAAGGCCAAGCTTTCTTT
CASSPGRQGQAFF
>TRBD1|TRBV30|TRBJ2-7|NA
TGTGCCTGGAGTCCGGGACAGGTGACCAGGCAGTACTTC
CAWSPGQVTRQYF
>NA|TRBV4-1|TRBJ1-2|once
TGCGCCAGCAGCCAAGTCGGTCAGACCCTTAGGGGCTACACCTTC
CASSQVGQTLRGYTF
>NA|TRBV4-1|TRBJ1-5|NA
TGCGCCAGCAGCCCTTTATTATTACCTAATCAGCCCCAGCATTTT
CASSPLLLPNQPQHF
>NA|TRBV5-1|TRBJ1-2|NA
TGCGCCAGCAGACTGGAGGAATCTAACTATGGCTACACCTTC
CASRLEESNYGYTF
>NA|TRBV7-9|TRBJ2-2|NA
TGTGCCAGCAGCCGAGGTACCGGGGAGCTGTTTTTT
CASSRGTGELFF
>NA|TRBV6-5|TRBJ1-1|NA
TGTGCCAGCAGTTACCCGGGGGGTGAAGCTTTCTTT
CASSYPGGEAFF
>NA|TRBV7-9|TRBJ1-3|NA
TGTGCCAGCAGCCTGATAAAGACCGGAAACACCATATATTTT
CASSLIKTGNTIYF
>NA|TRBV5-1|TRBJ1-1|NA
TGCGCCAGCAGCATGAGCGCCGGACAGCAAAACACTGAAGCTTTCTTT
CASSMSAGQQNTEAFF
>NA|TRBV10-3|TRBJ2-3|NA
TGTGCCATCAAGGAGATGGGGAGCACAGATACGCAGTATTTT
CAIKEMGSTDTQYF
>NA|TRBV5-4|TRBJ2-3|NA
TGTGCCAGCAGCTTCACAGGGTCGGATACGCAGTATTTT
CASSFTGSDTQYF
>NA|TRBV5-4|TRBJ2-5|once
TGTGCCAGCAGCTTGGCGGCGGGTGAGACCCAGTACTTC
CASSLAAGETQYF
>NA|TRBV7-9|TRBJ2-7|NA
TGTGCCAGCAGCGCCGGGACCTACCGTATAGCCTACGAGCAGTACTTC
CASSAGTYRIAYEQYF
>NA|TRBV2|TRBJ1-1|NA
TGTGCCAGCATCGAGAGGCCCTTCTTAGGGGCTTTCTTT
CASIERPFLGAFF
>NA|TRBV5-4|TRBJ2-7|NA
TGTGCCAGCAGCTTGGGGGCCCAATACGAGCAGTACTTC
CASSLGAQYEQYF
>NA|TRBV9|TRBJ1-5|once
TGTGCCAGCAGCGTAGATGGGGGCGACAATCAGCCCCAGCATTTT
CASSVDGGDNQPQHF
>NA|TRBV7-2|TRBJ2-7|NA
TGTGCCAGCAGCTTATCGGCGGAGCACGAGCAGTACTTC
CASSLSAEHEQYF
>NA|TRBV7-2|TRBJ2-7|NA
TGTGCCAGCAGCTTAGCGCTACTCGGGACCTACTCCCTGGAGCAGTACTTC
CASSLALLGTYSLEQYF